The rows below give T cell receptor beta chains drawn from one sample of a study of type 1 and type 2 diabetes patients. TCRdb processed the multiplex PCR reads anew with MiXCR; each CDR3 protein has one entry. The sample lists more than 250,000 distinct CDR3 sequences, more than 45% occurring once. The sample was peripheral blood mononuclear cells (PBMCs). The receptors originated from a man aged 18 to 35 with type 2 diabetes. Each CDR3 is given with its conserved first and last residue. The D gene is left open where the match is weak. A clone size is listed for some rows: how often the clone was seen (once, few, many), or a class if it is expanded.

CASSQDWDTAYNEQFF | TGCGCCAGCAGCCAAGATTGGGACACAGCCTACAATGAGCAGTTCTTC | TRBV4-1 | once | . | TRBJ2-1
CASSRTGGNEQFF | TGTGCTAGCAGCCGGACAGGGGGAAATGAGCAGTTCTTC | TRBV7-7 | once | TRBD1 | TRBJ2-1
CSASGTGGKLVAEAFF | TGCAGTGCTAGCGGGACAGGGGGTAAATTGGTTGCTGAAGCTTTCTTT | TRBV20-1 | . | TRBD1 | TRBJ1-1
CSARTGARNSPLHF | TGCAGTGCTAGAACAGGGGCACGAAATTCACCCCTCCACTTT | TRBV20-1 | . | TRBD1 | TRBJ1-6
CASSLSLGGAGVGYTF | TGTGCCAGCAGTTTATCTTTGGGAGGGGCAGGGGTCGGCTACACCTTC | TRBV2 | . | . | TRBJ1-2
CASSVPRDWGAYEQYF | TGTGCCAGCAGTGTCCCTCGGGACTGGGGGGCGTACGAGCAGTACTTC | TRBV2 | . | . | TRBJ2-7
CASRAGLAGGDTQYF | TGTGCCAGCAGGGCCGGACTAGCGGGGGGGGATACGCAGTATTTT | TRBV2 | . | TRBD2 | TRBJ2-3
CASIAVGGQGNQPQHF | TGTGCCAGTATTGCGGTCGGGGGGCAAGGCAATCAGCCCCAGCATTTT | TRBV19 | . | . | TRBJ1-5
CATNSGDTKAFF | TGTGCCACCAATAGTGGGGACACCAAAGCTTTCTTT | TRBV15 | . | . | TRBJ1-1
CASSTDTRGEQFF | TGTGCCAGCAGCACCGACACTCGGGGTGAGCAGTTCTTC | TRBV7-3 | . | . | TRBJ2-1
CAWNQAGLGEQYF | TGTGCCTGGAATCAAGCAGGGTTGGGGGAGCAGTACTTC | TRBV30 | few | . | TRBJ2-7
CASSPTLDLPGPYIVAQHF | TGTGCCAGCAGTCCCACACTGGACCTCCCGGGTCCATATATCGTTGCCCAGCATTTT | TRBV12-3/TRBV12-4 | . | . | TRBJ1-5
CASSLGGTGSLYEQYF | TGTGCCAGCAGCTTAGGGGGGACAGGGAGTCTCTACGAGCAGTACTTC | TRBV11-2 | . | TRBD1 | TRBJ2-7
CASSETGNYEQYF | TGCGCCAGCAGTGAGACCGGGAACTACGAGCAGTACTTC | TRBV10-1 | many | . | TRBJ2-7
CASSPSGITYEQYF | TGTGCCAGCAGCCCTAGCGGAATTACCTACGAGCAGTACTTC | TRBV7-3 | . | TRBD2 | TRBJ2-7